This record looks at one T cell receptor (beta chain) sequence and its context. Its target is unknown. This record belongs to a study of shared clonotypes between healthy human individuals. Study-wide points: Across a few donors, naive CD4 shared around 5.4%, naive CD8 3.5% to 4%, memory CD4 roughly 2.4%, memory CD8 around 0.36%.

The V segment lost 6 bases and the J segment 0 bases; nucleotides outside the gene matches: 4. Per the germline V gene, CDR1 is MNHEY and CDR2 is SVGAGI. The CDR3 spans 14 residues. It was 150 to 250 ng DNA, about 30,000 T cell genomes, that sorted-subset replicate PCRs used. Profiling relied on immunoSEQ multiplex PCR, and the TCRdb table lists in-frame clones only, not all of them. The sample has about 2,500,000 clones; approximately 94% are singletons. The source is a man younger than 30 in good health. The genes are TRBV6-5 and TRBJ1-1; 7 nucleotides match TRBD1. Source material: naive CD4+ T cells sorted from blood. Regarding subset: CD45RA+ positively selected. The CDR3 DNA is TGTGCCAGCAGGACAGGGTCCCTGAACACTGAAGCTTTCTTT. Translated, it gives CASRTGSLNTEAFF.